This TCR beta chain was captured by sequencing in a study of blood T cell repertoires in COVID-19 (dated by TCRdb to 2018 to 2021). Broadly, across the study: Samples from collaborators originated in the United States, Italy and Spain and spanned both the acute and convalescent phases of COVID-19. The sample metadata nearly always contained a de-identified subject ID, COVID-19 status, age in years and sex. The material from the prospective study consisted of cDNA or gDNA derived from T cells, B-cell-depleted T cells, or PBMCs. The repertoires were released in a freely available public database meant as a resource for research on the immune response to SARS-CoV-2. The samples were drawn from two sources: the first 160 participants of the ongoing ImmuneRACE study, and 950 to 1,500 subjects contributed by 6 global collaborators. The dataset comprised deeply sampled blood TCRbeta repertoires from subjects exposed to, actively infected with, or recovered from COVID-19. Where available, HLA class I and class II types were obtained from metadata supplied by the sample provider rather than from assay-based typing. Paper-wide results and their limitations: How much clinical and demographic metadata was included differed by source and by participant, and the metadata was provided uncurated.

One collaborating source in Seattle enrolled patients while the patients were actively infected and followed the patients over time throughout the course of disease. The collaborating institutions used their own protocols to collect whole blood in K2EDTA tubes. For TCRbeta analysis, collaborator samples were shipped as frozen whole blood, as isolated PBMCs, or as DNA extracted from either sample type. TCRbeta CDR3 regions were amplified from genomic DNA by means of the immunoSEQ Assay, a bias-controlled multiplex PCR. Per the authors' processing: Nucleated cell counts per sample were estimated from amplification of reference gene primers within the assay. Sequence reads were collapsed and filtered to measure the absolute abundance of every unique TCRbeta CDR3 rearrangement. For each sample, productive Simpson clonality was calculated as the square root of Simpson's diversity index over productive rearrangements. Held by TCRdb, this immuneACCESS table contains in-frame sequences only and omits some clones. Under half of the omission traces to an unresolved V gene where checked; the cause of the rest is unknown. Clonal size and the V and J genes are those of that table, whereas D and trimming came from the DNA. Counted in this sample were about 370,000 clones; roughly 90% of them appeared once. Approximately 3% of the sample rests with the top ten.

This clone was recorded once. The specificity of this receptor is unknown. No much larger clone exists at a distance of one base, and base qualities are not known. V loses 4 bases, J loses 3 bases, and the germline ends lie 19 bases apart. The CDR3 spans 16 residues, from the cysteine through the phenylalanine. The entry retains the CDR3 DNA only, 48 bases that are in frame from base 1. The germline V gene encodes CDR1 MNHNS and CDR2 SASEGT. The sequenced material came from peripheral blood. The TCR originated in a woman younger than 45 with COVID-19, enrolled during active disease. Recombination joined TRBV6-1 with TRBJ2-7; the D gene is perhaps TRBD2, from 6 matching bases. The CDR3 is CASSVGGPVSLYEQYF. The nucleotides read TGTGCCAGCAGTGTGGGAGGTCCGGTGTCGCTCTACGAGCAGTACTTC.